Presented here are 30 T cell receptor beta chains from one specimen sequenced in a study of T cell repertoires in cytomegalovirus infection. TCRdb independently ran MiXCR on the reads; one entry per CDR3 protein. The repertoire holds hundreds of thousands of distinct CDR3 sequences, with 40% to 50% as singletons. Their antigens are not known. The sequences come from cultured PBMCs, collected from culture after CMV antigen stimulation. These receptors were collected from a human donor in good health (CMV status not recorded). Some clones in this sample may be carry-over from other donors' samples.

The chain joins TRBV18 to TRBJ2-1, with a tentative D call TRBD1 (8 bases). This CDR3 has 16 amino acids. CDR1 and CDR2 from the germline V gene are KGHSH and LQKENI. Trimming cost V 3 bases and J 3 bases, with 15 bases left between them. CDR3 protein: CASSPGQGGNYNEQFF. The DNA of the CDR3 is TGTGCCAGCTCACCTGGACAGGGAGGGAACTACAATGAGCAGTTCTTC.

J is TRBJ2-1 and V is TRBV7-6; 8 nucleotides agree with TRBD2. The CDR3 is made up of 16 amino acids. Unmatched junction bases numbered 5, after V lost 2 bases and J lost 2 bases. The V gene's germline CDR1 is SGHVS and CDR2 FNYEAQ. The CDR3 DNA reads TGTGCCAGCAGCTTAAACGGGGGGGACCCCTACAATGAGCAGTTCTTC. This translates into CASSLNGGDPYNEQFF.

This clonotype was recorded a few times. V usage is TRBV7-2 and J usage is TRBJ2-7; D is perhaps TRBD2 (5 bases). The CDR3 loop spans 18 amino acids. The V end was cut by 0 bases, the J end by 4 bases, with 22 bases between. Germline-derived CDR1 and CDR2 are SGHTA and FQGNSA. The DNA of the CDR3 is TGTGCCAGCAGCTTAGCTTTTTCGGTCGGTCTAGCCTCTTACGAGCAGTACTTC. Amino acids: CASSLAFSVGLASYEQYF.

This clonotype occurred a few times. The rearrangement joins TRBV7-9 to TRBJ2-7, with D perhaps matching TRBD2 (6 bases). The CDR3 sequence is 15 residues long. V was pared by 1 base and J by 4 bases, with 14 bases between. In germline, CDR1 is SEHNR, CDR2 FQNEAQ (reference sequence). In DNA, the CDR3 is TGTGCCAGCAGCTTAGGGTACGGGGGTGTTTACGAGCAGTACTTC. It is translated as CASSLGYGGVYEQYF.

This chain links TRBV7-6 with TRBJ2-2; D may correspond to TRBD1 or TRBD2 (5 bases each). Germline V CDR1 and CDR2: SGHVS, FNYEAQ. Trimming left V 6 bases short and J 5 bases short, with 16 bases between. This CDR3 is built from 15 residues. Here the CDR3 reads CASRTGTLTTGELFF. The CDR3 DNA reads TGTGCCAGCAGGACCGGGACCTTAACGACCGGGGAGCTGTTTTTT.

The table lists this clonotype with a few counts. The chain joins TRBV5-4 to TRBJ2-1, with D possibly TRBD2 on 6 matching bases. The CDR3 is 14 amino acids. Deletions cut 4 bases from V and 9 bases from J, with 17 bases between. The germline CDR1 and CDR2 sequences are SGHNT and YYREEE (reference sequence). CDR3 in DNA: TGTGCCAGCAGCCCCGGGACCCCCGGGGGTGAGCAGTTCTTC. This gives the protein CASSPGTPGGEQFF.

The chain links TRBV27 to TRBJ1-5; 7 bases match TRBD1. CDR3 length equals 16 residues. Germline-derived CDR1 and CDR2 are MNHEY and SMNVEV (reference sequence). V shed 4 bases and J 1 base; nucleotides not matched to a gene: 7. In DNA, the CDR3 is TGTGCCAGCAGTTCCCGACAGGGTGGGAGCAATCAGCCCCAGCATTTT. It yields the protein CASSSRQGGSNQPQHF.

The J gene is TRBJ1-4, the V gene TRBV14; D is undetermined. V was shortened by 0 bases and J by 8 bases, with 16 bases between the two germline ends. Germline-derived CDR1 and CDR2 are SGHDN and FVKESK. This CDR3 has 16 amino acids. The CDR3 spells CASSQDPLNSGEKLFF. CDR3 bases: TGTGCCAGCAGCCAAGACCCCTTAAACTCGGGGGAAAAACTGTTTTTT. Using reference TRBV14 and TRBJ1-4 for the parts outside the CDR3, the full variable domain is EAGVTQFPSHSVIEKGQTVTLRCDPISGHDNLYWYRRVMGKEIKFLLHFVKESKQDESGMPNNRFLAERTGGTYSTLKVQPAELEDSGVYFCASSQDPLNSGEKLFFGSGTQLSVL.

This clonotype occurred once. The chain links TRBV10-3 to TRBJ2-3; D unresolved. The CDR3 has 15 residues. Germline CDR1 reads ENHRY; CDR2 reads SYGVKD. V was clipped by 3 bases and J by 1 base, with 11 bases between them. CDR3 in amino acids: CAISDREKGTDTQYF. The CDR3 region has the DNA TGTGCCATCAGTGATAGGGAAAAGGGCACAGATACGCAGTATTTT.

The V call is TRBV6-1, the J call TRBJ2-7; D might be TRBD1 (5 bases). This CDR3 is 14 amino acids long. Trimming shortened V by 3 bases and J by 2 bases, and 11 bases separated the two germline ends. Germline V gives CDR1 MNHNS, CDR2 SASEGT. The CDR3 coding sequence is TGTGCCAGCAGTGACTACTCAGGGACCTACGAGCAGTACTTC. Protein sequence: CASSDYSGTYEQYF.

The chain has TRBV6-1 and TRBJ1-1, with no clear D. The CDR3 runs 12 residues. Trimming removed 2 bases at V and 7 bases at J, with 8 bases between. Germline V gives CDR1 MNHNS, CDR2 SASEGT. The CDR3 is CASSESGSEAFF. The CDR3 DNA reads TGTGCCAGCAGTGAATCCGGGAGTGAAGCTTTCTTT.

The chain combines TRBV7-7 with TRBJ2-1, with 8 bases lining up with TRBD1. Per the germline V gene, CDR1 is SSHAT and CDR2 is FNYEAQ (reference sequence). Germline trimming cut 5 bases from V and 5 bases from J; bases unmatched to any gene: 8. The CDR3 is 15 residues long. For the CDR3, the DNA is TGTGCCAGCAGCGGAGGCAGGGGGCGCGACAATGAGCAGTTCTTC. Protein product: CASSGGRGRDNEQFF.

As concerns this clonotype: One junction end does not reproduce the germline sequence, and a read error may be involved. This chain uses TRBV4-1 with TRBJ1-2, with TRBD1 matching 8 bases. Germline V gene sequence: CDR1 MGHRA, CDR2 YSYEKL. The CDR3 has 17 amino acids. In DNA form, the CDR3 reads TGTGCCAGCAGCATAAGCGGCGGAACAGGGGGGAGCTATGGCTACACCTTC. Protein product: CASSISGGTGGSYGYTF.

The CDR3 region has the DNA TGTGCCACCGCCCGTCAGACCTACGAGCAGTACTTC. This translates into CATARQTYEQYF. The genes are TRBV6-8 and TRBJ2-7; D unclear. Germline V gene data show CDR1 as MNHGY and CDR2 as SAAAGT. This CDR3 region has 12 residues. V gave up 10 bases and J gave up 2 bases, with 12 bases separating them.

This chain joins TRBV7-2 and TRBJ2-1, with no clear D. Germline-derived CDR1 and CDR2 are SGHTA and FQGNSA. CDR3 length equals 15 residues. V shed 5 bases and J shed 0 bases, with 11 bases lying between them. The CDR3 loop is CASSTYADSYNEQFF. CDR3 sequence (DNA): TGTGCCAGCAGCACCTACGCGGACTCCTACAATGAGCAGTTCTTC. The full variable domain, with the rest looked up from reference TRBV7-2 and TRBJ2-1, is GAGVSQSPSNKVTEKGKDVELRCDPISGHTALYWYRQSLGQGLEFLIYFQGNSAPDKSGLPSDRFSAERTGGSVSTLTIQRTQQEDSAVYLCASSTYADSYNEQFFGPGTRLTVL.

V gene TRBV20-1 combines with J gene TRBJ1-6; the D gene is possibly TRBD1 (5 bases). The CDR3 runs 16 residues. The germline V gene has CDR1 DFQATT and CDR2 SNEGSKA (reference sequence). The V end was cut by 3 bases, the J end by 0 bases, with 12 bases between. The CDR3 is CSASLGRSSYNSPLHF. DNA for the CDR3: TGCAGTGCTAGTTTGGGACGGAGCTCCTATAATTCACCCCTCCACTTT.

The V gene is TRBV20-1, the J gene TRBJ1-1; the D is unclear. V lost 1 base to trimming and J lost 7 bases, with 7 bases between them. Germline V gene sequence: CDR1 DFQATT, CDR2 SNEGSKA (reference sequence). CDR3 length equals 11 residues. The CDR3 DNA reads as TGCAGTGCTAGAGCGACCGTTGAAGCTTTCTTT. This codes for CSARATVEAFF.

The CDR3 is CASSLLPEAFF. In DNA, the CDR3 is TGTGCCAGCAGCTTACTCCCAGAAGCTTTCTTT. The V call is TRBV7-9, the J call TRBJ1-1; the D is unclear. The germline gives CDR1 SEHNR, CDR2 FQNEAQ (reference sequence). V gave up 2 bases and J gave up 8 bases, with 6 bases separating them. The CDR3 length is 11 residues.

There are a few counts of this clonotype. J is TRBJ2-1 and V is TRBV19, with 7 nucleotides matching TRBD2. This CDR3 is built from 14 residues. CDR1 and CDR2 (germline): LNHDA, SQIVND (reference sequence). Germline trimming cut 7 bases from V and 0 bases from J; bases unmatched to any gene: 3. In nucleotides, the CDR3 is TGTGCCAGTAAGCGGGGCAGCTCCTACAATGAGCAGTTCTTC. It specifies CASKRGSSYNEQFF.

The CDR3 spells CASSAVGTSKNIQYF. CDR3 sequence (DNA): TGTGCCAGCAGCGCGGTGGGGACGTCCAAAAACATTCAGTACTTC. This chain connects TRBV7-2 to TRBJ2-4; D possibly uses TRBD1 or TRBD2 (5 bases each). The germline V and J ends were trimmed by 5 bases and 2 bases, with 13 bases remaining between them. Germline V gives CDR1 SGHTA, CDR2 FQGNSA. There are 15 residues in the CDR3.

This sequence joins TRBV10-2 and TRBJ2-3; D is tentatively TRBD1 or TRBD2 (5 bases each). Trimming took 4 bases from V and 5 from J, leaving 16 bases between them. The germline gives CDR1 WSHSY, CDR2 SAAADI. The CDR3 consists of 15 residues. The CDR3 region is CASSVRGGPVDTQYF. As DNA, the CDR3 is TGCGCCAGCAGTGTCCGGGGCGGACCGGTAGATACGCAGTATTTT.

This clonotype was seen only a few times. The V and J genes are TRBV7-2 and TRBJ2-3; TRBD2 agrees at 7 bases. In germline, CDR1 is SGHTA, CDR2 FQGNSA. This CDR3 has 17 residues. V lost 5 bases to trimming and J lost 0 bases; unmatched junction nucleotides: 11. Written as DNA, the CDR3 is TGTGCCAGCAGCGTGCGCGGGAGTGGAGGTAGCACAGATACGCAGTATTTT. This translates into CASSVRGSGGSTDTQYF. Full variable domain (outside the CDR3, taken from reference TRBV7-2 and TRBJ2-3): GAGVSQSPSNKVTEKGKDVELRCDPISGHTALYWYRQSLGQGLEFLIYFQGNSAPDKSGLPSDRFSAERTGGSVSTLTIQRTQQEDSAVYLCASSVRGSGGSTDTQYFGPGTRLTVL.

The J gene is TRBJ1-1, the V gene TRBV7-2, with D hard to call. CDR1 and CDR2 (germline): SGHTA, FQGNSA. The V end lost 4 bases, the J end lost 1 base, and 10 bases lay between the germline ends. This CDR3 contains 14 residues. CDR3 sequence (DNA): TGTGCCAGCAGCTCAGTACTGGCGAACACTGAAGCTTTCTTT. Residues: CASSSVLANTEAFF. Drawing the rest from reference TRBV7-2 and TRBJ1-1, the complete variable domain is GAGVSQSPSNKVTEKGKDVELRCDPISGHTALYWYRQSLGQGLEFLIYFQGNSAPDKSGLPSDRFSAERTGGSVSTLTIQRTQQEDSAVYLCASSSVLANTEAFFGQGTRLTVV.

The chain couples TRBV29-1 to TRBJ1-4; 8 bases match TRBD1. The CDR3 loop spans 13 amino acids. In germline, CDR1 is SQVTM, CDR2 ANQGSEA. With V trimmed by 7 bases and J by 5 bases, 6 bases remained unmatched. CDR3 in amino acids: CSALQGGNEKLFF. The CDR3 DNA sequence: TGCAGCGCCTTACAGGGGGGCAATGAAAAACTGTTTTTT.

The sample holds a few counts of this clonotype. The V and J genes are TRBV7-8 and TRBJ2-3; D remains ambiguous. V was shortened by 4 bases and J by 2 bases, with 10 bases between the two germline ends. CDR3 length: 14 residues. CDR1 and CDR2 from the germline V gene are SGHVS and FQNEAQ. The DNA of the CDR3 is TGTGCCAGCAGCTCCTCGACACACACAGATACGCAGTATTTT. Protein: CASSSSTHTDTQYF.

V and J are TRBV29-1 and TRBJ2-7; tentative D call: TRBD2 (7 bases). The V end lost 8 bases, the J end lost 3 bases, and 17 bases lay between the germline ends. The CDR3 is made up of 13 amino acids. Germline CDR1 and CDR2: SQVTM and ANQGSEA. Here the CDR3 reads CSTSTGGLYEQYF. In DNA, the CDR3 is TGCAGCACAAGTACCGGGGGGCTCTACGAGCAGTACTTC.

J is TRBJ2-7 and V is TRBV6-1; D ambiguous. CDR3 size: 13 residues. Trimming pared 2 bases from V and 6 bases from J, leaving 11 bases between. Germline CDR1 reads MNHNS; CDR2 reads SASEGT. Written as DNA, the CDR3 is TGTGCCAGCAGTGAATCCCCCCCGGCCGAGCAGTACTTC. Translating it yields CASSESPPAEQYF.

Only a few counts were recorded for this clonotype. The genes are TRBV12-3 or TRBV12-4 and TRBJ2-7; 9 nucleotides line up with TRBD1. The V gene end was trimmed by 5 bases and the J gene end by 4 bases; junction bases not matched to a gene: 9. The CDR3 contains 15 residues. In nucleotides, the CDR3 is TGTGCCAGCAGTCGAAGGGGGACAGGGACTTACGAGCAGTACTTC. Its protein is CASSRRGTGTYEQYF.

This chain joins TRBV11-3 and TRBJ2-7, with D perhaps matching TRBD1 or TRBD2 (5 bases each). Per the germline V gene, CDR1 is SGHNT and CDR2 is YENEEA. This CDR3 contains 15 residues. The V end lost 4 bases, the J end lost 8 bases, and 21 bases lay between the germline ends. The CDR3 DNA reads TGTGCCAGCAGCTCCCGGGGACCGGGACCACAGCAGCAGTACTTC. It encodes CASSSRGPGPQQQYF.

The chain has TRBV25-1 and TRBJ2-1, with D perhaps TRBD1 (6 bases). CDR1 MGHDK and CDR2 SYGVNS come from the germline V gene. The CDR3 contains 16 residues. V lost 5 bases, J lost 4 bases, and 18 bases lay in between. Here the CDR3 DNA reads TGTGCCAGCAGTAACTCTAGGGGGACGGATTACAATGAGCAGTTCTTC. Encoded protein: CASSNSRGTDYNEQFF.